The present T cell receptor beta chain was sequenced within a study of T-cell memory formation after mild COVID-19 (dated by TCRdb to the early 2020s). Notes on the research overall: TCR sequence clusters from the two donors were largely donor specific. T-cell clones expanding and contracting after mild COVID-19 in a couple of donors were tracked by longitudinal TCRalpha and TCRbeta repertoire sequencing. The cohort comprised two young, previously healthy adult volunteers, one female and one male. Overall study outcomes, separate from this receptor: SARS-CoV-2 specificity was not confirmed for the second-wave clones peaking on day 37. Only two mild cases were covered by the study, and larger cohorts that include severe cases with pre-infection samples were considered necessary. Some responding clones were detected in pre-infection memory, which suggested that pre-existing cross-reactive memory T cells had joined the SARS-CoV-2 response. Balanced CD4/CD8 phenotypes were observed for clones contracting from day 15 to 85, whereas a bias towards CD4+ was observed for a second wave of clones expanding from day 15 to 37. Contracting CD4+ clones were located mainly in the CM and EM memory subsets, whereas CD8+ clones were found to be enriched in EMRA.

The listed sequencing device is Illumina NovaSeq 6000. TCRalpha and TCRbeta cDNA libraries were built by 5'RACE with constant-segment primers, adding sample barcodes and unique molecular identifiers. Trizol reagent was used to extract RNA from every sample. Amplification of the libraries took two PCR steps, and the second step added a second sample barcode plus Illumina TruSeq adapters. Sequencing of the libraries was done on an Illumina NovaSeq, producing 2 x 150 bp paired-end reads. As for the original processing: The reads were demultiplexed and collapsed into UMI-guided consensus sequences using migec v1.2.7. With mixcr v2.1.11, UMI consensuses were aligned to TRA and TRB V and J templates and assembled into clonotypes. Expanded or contracted clonotypes were those called significant by both edgeR and NoisET, with noise models trained on biological replicates. For edgeR calls, the thresholds were a false discovery rate-adjusted p below 0.01 and a log2 fold-change of 1. As an exploratory analysis of dynamics, PCA with hierarchical clustering was applied to max-normalized trajectories of the 1000 most abundant clonotypes. Separately sequenced CD4+ and CD8+ repertoires were used to assign a CD4 or CD8 phenotype to each responding clone. TCRdb ran its own pipeline on the public reads, namely fastp trimming at Q25 and MiXCR clone calling, and kept in-frame beta chains. Identical CDR3 proteins give one entry, which carries the most common genes and DNA. TCRdb, not the authors, supplied the V and J calls. This sample has hundreds of thousands of distinct CDR3 sequences in its table, and around a quarter of those were observed once. Of the sample, roughly an eighth is held by the ten largest clones.

CDR1 and CDR2, per the germline V gene, are SGHTA and FQGNSA. After removal of 4 bases from V and 0 bases from J, the junction retains 5 bases not matched to a gene. The CDR3 runs 15 amino acids, cysteine and phenylalanine included. Only the CDR3 DNA is retained, 45 bases long and in frame from the first base. This clonotype turned up a few times. What this receptor recognizes is not known. No base-level quality is on record; no much larger clone is a single base apart. Ficoll-Paque density gradient centrifugation was used to isolate PBMCs. The rearranged chain carries TRBV7-2 and TRBJ2-7, and 8 junctional nucleotides match TRBD2. Sequencing was performed on PBMCs or a T cell subset sorted from them (not recorded which). This receptor was identified in an adult woman who had mild COVID-19 (a few samples of this study predate the infection). The sample titles of this study are shuffled in the database, so cell type and time point are left out; the donor was told from shared clones. The DNA is TGTGCCAGCAGCTCTATAGCGGGGACCTCCTACGAGCAGTACTTC. Translation gives CASSSIAGTSYEQYF.